These T cell receptor beta chains were read from a single sample in a study of metastatic and nonmetastatic thyroid tumors. TCRdb re-called the PCR reads through MiXCR. The table has some 15,000 clones, roughly 14% seen once; the top ten hold roughly 17%. Sequenced input: blood. These receptor sequences come from a female donor with papillary thyroid cancer or a benign thyroid nodule (not recorded which). Some clones in this sample may be carry-over from other donors' samples. Each CDR3 is given with its conserved first and last residue.

v_gene	j_gene	CDR3aa
TRBV5-4	TRBJ2-2	CASSPPGQNTGELFF
TRBV6-1	TRBJ2-3	CASTYGQWATDTQYF
TRBV19	TRBJ2-7	CASSTGQGDIYEQYF
TRBV10-1	TRBJ1-5	CASTEDRGRNQPQHF
TRBV15	TRBJ1-2	CATSRDAAALSYTF
TRBV5-1	TRBJ1-2	CASGPRGNYGYTF
TRBV20-1	TRBJ2-1	CSAGPAGYSYNEQFF
TRBV5-1	TRBJ2-1	CASSLRGGTSGSHEQFF
TRBV11-2	TRBJ2-3	CASSRDHEGTDTQYF
TRBV7-2	TRBJ2-1	CASSLGAGEQFF
TRBV10-3	TRBJ2-7	CAISGEGGTYEQYF
TRBV15	TRBJ2-3	CATSLAGGSTDTQYF
TRBV5-1	TRBJ2-7	CASSRTGNEQYF
TRBV6-1	TRBJ1-1	CASSGSGTFMNTEAFF
TRBV5-1	TRBJ2-2	CASSPRGTGELFF
TRBV30	TRBJ1-5	CAWSVDGSEPQHF
TRBV5-6	TRBJ1-2	CASSLEGRIYGYTF
TRBV4-1	TRBJ2-7	CASSQEDSPYEQYF
TRBV11-2	TRBJ2-1	CASSPGLYNEQFF
TRBV14	TRBJ2-6	CASSQERSGANVLTF
TRBV19	TRBJ1-5	CASSVDTEPQHF
TRBV12-5	TRBJ2-5	CASGGRSVGRETQYF
TRBV7-2	TRBJ2-3	CASCLSDTQYF
TRBV6-1	TRBJ1-5	CASTARGRRYNQPQHF
TRBV5-4	TRBJ1-4	CASSLSRGEKLFF
TRBV10-3	TRBJ2-1	CAISESTNAAGYNEQFF
TRBV10-2	TRBJ2-7	CASRIDSYEQYF
TRBV2	TRBJ1-1	CASSRQGTGVMNTEAFF
TRBV2	TRBJ1-5	CASSGDSNQPQHF
TRBV13	TRBJ2-2	CASSLGVTGLSLGELFF
TRBV30	TRBJ1-2	CAWRFSGTGVGGYTF
TRBV12-3/TRBV12-4	TRBJ2-7	CASSSRGWSSFYEQYF
TRBV6-1	TRBJ1-5	CASTSHRDGNQPQHF
TRBV20-1	TRBJ2-4	CSAAGQGGNIQYF
TRBV2	TRBJ1-6	CASSEMDREAPLHF
TRBV11-2	TRBJ1-6	CASSLQQGSGSPLHF
TRBV9	TRBJ2-5	CASSVDSGGGETQYF
TRBV6-1	TRBJ2-5	CASRHPAGGFLETQYF
TRBV7-8	TRBJ2-1	CASSYSISYNEQFF
TRBV6-1	TRBJ2-6	CASSGTASGANVLTF
TRBV20-1	TRBJ2-7	CSAPISGRSDYEQYF
TRBV5-1	TRBJ2-7	CASSLSSPGRGTYEQYF
TRBV18	TRBJ2-1	CASSPPGGGRNVHNEQFF
TRBV19	TRBJ2-4	CASSMTGSGGNIQYF
TRBV7-2	TRBJ2-7	CASSFRTGTYEQYF
TRBV28	TRBJ2-1	CASSLSAQSYNEQFF
TRBV4-2	TRBJ2-7	CASSQDMEGYEQYF
TRBV9	TRBJ2-2	CASSAWTSGTAGGLFF
TRBV25-1	TRBJ2-5	CASSEGMGRQETQYF
TRBV5-5	TRBJ1-2	CASSETGGAGYGYTF
TRBV12-3/TRBV12-4	TRBJ2-7	CASSRDRLYEQYF
TRBV18	TRBJ1-5	CASSPTGLNSNQPQHF
TRBV6-1	TRBJ1-2	CASTLLGGRNGYTF